This TCR beta chain is drawn from a study of blood T cell repertoires in COVID-19. Clones were read by immunoSEQ multiplex PCR, and TCRdb kept only the in-frame ones, dropping some. The sample lists 95,000 to 130,000 clones, 70% to 90% occurring once. The V gene lost 3 bases and the J gene lost 6 bases, with 9 bases spanning the gap. The CDR3 extends over 13 amino acids. Germline lookup yields CDR1 MNHEY and CDR2 SMNVEV (reference sequence). J is TRBJ2-1 and V is TRBV27; TRBD1 is a possible D gene (5 bases). The clonotype originates from a young man with acute or convalescent COVID-19. The sequencing sample was made of peripheral blood. The CDR3 is CASSLGPFNEQFF. The DNA of the CDR3 is TGTGCCAGCAGTTTGGGGCCGTTCAATGAGCAGTTCTTC.